What follows are 29 T cell receptor beta chains derived from one specimen sequenced in a study of blood T cell repertoires in COVID-19. Profiling relied on immunoSEQ multiplex PCR, and the TCRdb table lists in-frame clones only, not all of them. This sample has around 68,000 clones; 85% occur once, and the top ten carry around 2.9%. The sequencing input was peripheral blood. The receptor source for this set is a man older than 75 with acute or convalescent COVID-19.

The genes are TRBV5-8 and TRBJ2-7, with 11 nucleotides matching TRBD1. The CDR3 contains 14 residues. V was pared by 3 bases and J by 5 bases, with 4 bases of the junction left unmatched. Germline CDR1 SGHTS, CDR2 YDEGEE. CDR3 DNA: TGTGCCAGCAGCTCCGGGACAGGGGGGCACGAGCAGTACTTC. It translates to CASSSGTGGHEQYF.

This sequence joins TRBV27 and TRBJ1-2; D gene unclear. The CDR3 length is 14 residues. Germline loops: CDR1 MNHEY, CDR2 SMNVEV (reference sequence). Trimming left V 3 bases short and J 2 bases short, with 10 bases between. CDR3 nucleotide sequence: TGTGCCAGCAGTTTCGGAGGCGAAAACTATGGCTACACCTTC. As protein: CASSFGGENYGYTF.

This chain links TRBV27 with TRBJ2-2; D perhaps matches TRBD1 (6 bases). CDR1 is MNHEY, CDR2 SMNVEV, per germline (reference sequence). CDR3 size: 15 residues. V was trimmed by 5 bases and J by 3 bases, leaving 13 bases between them. The CDR3 sequence is CASSPRGLYTGELFF. CDR3 nucleotide sequence: TGTGCCAGCAGTCCCAGGGGTCTATACACCGGGGAGCTGTTTTTT.

A single count supports this clone. The chain joins TRBV5-1 to TRBJ2-3; the match to TRBD2 covers 7 bases. The CDR3 is 16 residues long. Germline loops: CDR1 SGHRS, CDR2 YFSETQ. The trim removed 4 bases at V and 0 bases at J, leaving 8 bases unmatched. The CDR3 sequence: CASSPERGASTDTQYF. The CDR3 region has the DNA TGCGCCAGCAGCCCCGAGCGGGGTGCTAGCACAGATACGCAGTATTTT.

J is TRBJ1-1 and V is TRBV11-3; D is undetermined. V was clipped by 5 bases and J by 5 bases, with 18 bases between them. CDR1 is SGHNT, CDR2 YENEEA, per germline. This CDR3 contains 15 residues. CDR3 DNA sequence: TGTGCCAGCAGCCCCTTCCGGCAGGAAGGAACTGAAGCTTTCTTT. It translates to CASSPFRQEGTEAFF.

The genes are TRBV6-5 and TRBJ2-5, with a possible D match to TRBD2 (6 bases). Trimming pared 6 bases from V and 2 bases from J, leaving 13 bases between. The CDR3 extends over 14 amino acids. The germline gives CDR1 MNHEY, CDR2 SVGAGI. CDR3 residues: CASREGLLQETQYF. CDR3 in DNA: TGTGCCAGCAGGGAGGGACTTCTTCAAGAGACCCAGTACTTC.

This clone was counted a few times. V and J are TRBV27 and TRBJ1-1; D not certain. This CDR3 spans 13 amino acids. Trimming removed 2 bases from V and 1 base from J, with 5 bases in between. The germline gives CDR1 MNHEY, CDR2 SMNVEV (reference sequence). CDR3 residues: CASSLEGNTEAFF. The DNA of the CDR3 is TGTGCCAGCAGTTTAGAGGGGAACACTGAAGCTTTCTTT.

The chain employs TRBV18 and TRBJ1-2; 7 bases are shared with TRBD1. CDR1 and CDR2 (germline): KGHSH, LQKENI. The CDR3 has 15 amino acids. V lost 3 bases and J lost 4; bases outside the gene matches: 8. The CDR3 DNA is TGTGCCAGCTCACCCGAGACAGGGATGTTCTATGGCTACACCTTC. This translates into CASSPETGMFYGYTF.

This clone has just a few counts. V usage is TRBV6-6 and J usage is TRBJ2-4; no clear D. The germline V and J ends were trimmed by 7 bases and 1 base, with 8 bases remaining between them. The germline CDR1 and CDR2 sequences are MNHNY and SVGAGI (reference sequence). CDR3 length equals 13 residues. This CDR3 is CASMPGAKNIQYF. Here the CDR3 DNA reads TGTGCCAGCATGCCCGGGGCCAAAAACATTCAGTACTTC.

The chain couples TRBV25-1 to TRBJ1-5; 9 positions agree with TRBD1. The CDR3 is 16 residues long. CDR1 is MGHDK and CDR2 is SYGVNS in the germline V gene. Trimming at V came to 3 bases and at J to 1 base, leaving 4 bases not matched to a gene. CDR3 region: CASSDPGQGSNQPQHF. CDR3 nucleotides: TGTGCCAGCAGTGACCCCGGACAGGGGAGCAATCAGCCCCAGCATTTT.

V usage is TRBV9 and J usage is TRBJ2-7; maybe TRBD1 (5 bases). The CDR3 has 15 residues. Germline V gene sequence: CDR1 SGDLS, CDR2 YYNGEE. The germline V and J ends were trimmed by 4 bases and 0 bases, with 14 bases remaining between them. For the CDR3, the DNA is TGTGCCAGCAGCAACGGACGGACAAGCTCCTACGAGCAGTACTTC. It specifies CASSNGRTSSYEQYF.

The chain has TRBV29-1 and TRBJ1-4; the D is unclear. Germline CDR1 reads SQVTM; CDR2 reads ANQGSEA. This CDR3 comprises 12 residues. V lost 7 bases and J 6 bases, leaving 12 bases between the germline ends. The CDR3 here is CSAGREDEKLFF. In DNA, the CDR3 is TGCAGCGCCGGACGGGAGGATGAAAAACTGTTTTTT.

This chain links TRBV12-3 or TRBV12-4 with TRBJ2-2; 10 bases agree with TRBD1. V trimming: 8 bases; J trimming: 7 bases; junction bases outside the gene matches: 4. The CDR3 extends over 13 amino acids. The CDR3 protein is CASWDRGFGELFF. CDR3 nucleotides: TGTGCCAGCTGGGACAGGGGTTTCGGGGAGCTGTTTTTT.

The V call is TRBV30, the J call TRBJ1-2; TRBD1 agrees at 7 bases. With V trimmed by 7 bases and J by 0 bases, 5 bases remained unmatched. The CDR3 is made up of 13 amino acids. Germline CDR1 GTSNPN, CDR2 SVGIG (reference sequence). The CDR3 loop reads CASNRGANYGYTF. The CDR3 DNA reads as TGTGCCTCGAACAGGGGAGCTAACTATGGCTACACCTTC.

This CDR3 is CATSDLGGRSDTGELFF. The CDR3 DNA sequence: TGTGCCACCAGTGATTTAGGCGGGAGGTCCGACACCGGGGAGCTGTTTTTT. V gene TRBV24-1 combines with J gene TRBJ2-2, with 8 bases fitting TRBD2. The CDR3 has 17 residues. Germline lookup yields CDR1 KGHDR and CDR2 SFDVKD. With V trimmed by 1 base and J by 3 bases, 6 bases remained unmatched.

The V gene is TRBV5-8, the J gene TRBJ1-2; D may be TRBD1 (5 bases). The length of the CDR3 is 14 residues. Germline V gene data show CDR1 as SGHTS and CDR2 as YDEGEE. V shed 6 bases and J shed 7 bases, with 19 bases lying between them. The CDR3 loop reads CASNNVSRVVGYTF. The CDR3 coding sequence is TGTGCCAGCAACAACGTCAGCAGGGTAGTTGGCTACACCTTC.

This clone was detected a few times. This chain joins TRBV23-1 and TRBJ1-4, with D uncertain. TRBV23-1 falls under the ORF class, with uncertain function. The CDR3 is 15 amino acids. The V end lost 8 bases, the J end lost 4 bases, and 17 bases lay between the germline ends. CDR3 nucleotides: TGCGCCAGCCGCCCCGAAGTAGCAAATAATGAAAAACTGTTTTTT. It yields the protein CASRPEVANNEKLFF.

The CDR3: CASSLSGQISGNTIYF. In DNA, the CDR3 is TGTGCCAGCAGCCTTTCGGGACAGATTTCTGGAAACACCATATATTTT. The chain joins TRBV11-2 to TRBJ1-3; the match to TRBD1 covers 7 bases. In germline, CDR1 is SGHAT, CDR2 FQNNGV. The junction had 8 bases not matched to a gene; V was cut back by 5 bases and J by 1 base. CDR3 size: 16 residues.

V and J are TRBV11-2 and TRBJ1-1; no firm D call. Germline CDR1 SGHAT, CDR2 FQNNGV. There are 15 residues in the CDR3. Trimming cost V 8 bases and J 0 bases, with 16 bases left between them. DNA for the CDR3: TGTGCCAGCTTGGTGACGGGTGGTATGAACACTGAAGCTTTCTTT. Translating gives CASLVTGGMNTEAFF.

This chain connects TRBV6-1 to TRBJ1-1, with D perhaps TRBD1 (5 bases). Germline V lookup: CDR1 MNHNS, CDR2 SASEGT. V gave up 2 bases and J gave up 8 bases, with 12 bases separating them. The CDR3 has 13 residues. The CDR3 region is CASSELSGGEAFF. The CDR3 nucleotides read TGTGCCAGCAGTGAACTATCCGGGGGAGAAGCTTTCTTT.

This clone has more than one count but fewer than ten. The chain combines TRBV6-5 with TRBJ1-1; no clear D gene. V was cut by 6 bases and J by 6 bases, with 14 bases left in between. In germline, CDR1 is MNHEY, CDR2 SVGAGI. CDR3 length equals 13 residues. CDR3 nucleotide sequence: TGTGCCAGCAGCTCACGGGGTACCGCTGAAGCTTTCTTT. Its translation: CASSSRGTAEAFF.

CDR3 sequence: CASKTGVYGYTF. CDR3 coding DNA: TGTGCCAGTAAGACAGGGGTATATGGCTACACCTTC. The gene calls are TRBV19 and TRBJ1-2, with 8 bases aligning to TRBD1. In germline, CDR1 is LNHDA, CDR2 SQIVND (reference sequence). The CDR3 totals 12 residues. Trimming took 7 bases from V and 5 from J; bases not matched to a gene: 3.

This chain uses TRBV24-1 with TRBJ2-1, with 7 bases fitting TRBD2. This CDR3 has 14 amino acids. From germline, CDR1 is KGHDR and CDR2 SFDVKD. V lost 9 bases to trimming and J lost 6 bases; unmatched junction nucleotides: 10. CDR3 DNA sequence: TGTGCCACCGCCCGGGGAGGGGCGGGCAATGAGCAGTTCTTC. Protein sequence: CATARGGAGNEQFF.

The CDR3 reads CATSDGPGGSYNEQFF. CDR3 sequence (DNA): TGTGCCACCAGTGATGGACCAGGGGGGTCCTACAATGAGCAGTTCTTC. The chain is built from TRBV24-1 and TRBJ2-1, with D possibly being TRBD1 (7 bases). Germline assignment: CDR1 KGHDR and CDR2 SFDVKD. Trimming took off 3 bases at V and 1 base at J, with 12 bases between the two ends. The CDR3 runs 16 residues.

J is TRBJ1-1 and V is TRBV2, with a possible D match to TRBD1 (5 bases). V dropped 6 bases and J dropped 4 bases, with 12 bases sitting between them. Germline V gene sequence: CDR1 SNHLY, CDR2 FYNNEI. CDR3 size: 13 residues. The CDR3 loop is CASRIDSRTEAFF. In DNA, the CDR3 is TGTGCCAGCAGAATCGACAGCCGCACTGAAGCTTTCTTT.

This sequence joins TRBV7-2 and TRBJ2-3; 7 positions match TRBD2. After removal of 4 bases from V and 4 bases from J, the junction contained 8 bases not matched to a gene. This CDR3 comprises 15 residues. Germline CDR1 and CDR2: SGHTA and FQGNSA. The CDR3 is CASSSGRQASDTQYF. The CDR3 coding sequence is TGTGCCAGCAGCTCCGGGAGGCAGGCATCAGATACGCAGTATTTT.

The chain uses TRBV7-8 and TRBJ1-5, with 8 bases fitting TRBD1. In germline, CDR1 is SGHVS, CDR2 FQNEAQ. The CDR3 contains 17 residues. Trimming took 0 bases from V and 2 from J; bases not matched to a gene: 6. CDR3 nucleotides: TGTGCCAGCAGCTTAGCGCGGTGGACAGGGCGCAATCAGCCCCAGCATTTT. Its translation is CASSLARWTGRNQPQHF.

The chain couples TRBV3-1 (or the pseudogene TRBV3-2) to TRBJ2-2, with D tentatively TRBD2 (6 bases). CDR3 length: 15 amino acids. The germline CDR1 and CDR2 sequences are LGHDT and YNNKEL (reference sequence). Trimming took off 6 bases at V and 4 bases at J, with 15 bases between the two ends. CDR3 in DNA: TGTGCCAGCAGACCCCCTGCGGGACTCACCGGGGAGCTGTTTTTT. Amino acid sequence: CASRPPAGLTGELFF.

This sequence joins TRBV4-2 and TRBJ2-7, with D perhaps matching TRBD2 (5 bases). The CDR3 runs to 15 residues. Germline lookup yields CDR1 LGHNA and CDR2 YNFKEQ. Between the trimmed V and J ends, which lost 1 base and 3 bases, there was a span of 13 bases. The DNA for the CDR3 is TGTGCCAGCAGCCAAGGGGTCAGCGGCCGCTACGAGCAGTACTTC. This translates into CASSQGVSGRYEQYF.